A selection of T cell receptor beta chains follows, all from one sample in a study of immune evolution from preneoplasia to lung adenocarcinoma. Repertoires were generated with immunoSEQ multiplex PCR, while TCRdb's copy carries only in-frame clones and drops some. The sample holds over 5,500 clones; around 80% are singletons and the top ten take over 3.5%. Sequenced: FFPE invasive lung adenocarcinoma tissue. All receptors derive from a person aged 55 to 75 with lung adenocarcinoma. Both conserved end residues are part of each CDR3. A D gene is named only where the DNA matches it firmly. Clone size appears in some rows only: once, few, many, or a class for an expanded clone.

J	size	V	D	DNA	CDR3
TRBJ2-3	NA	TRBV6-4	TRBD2	TGTGCCAGCAGTGAAGCGGGAGCCACAGATACGCAGTATTTT	CASSEAGATDTQYF
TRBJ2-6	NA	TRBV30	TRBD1	TGTGCCTGGGGTCGGACAGGGGGCTCTGGGGCCAACGTCCTGACTTTC	CAWGRTGGSGANVLTF
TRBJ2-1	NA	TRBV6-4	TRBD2	TGTGCCAGCAGTGACGGGACTAGCGGACCCAATGAGCAGTTCTTC	CASSDGTSGPNEQFF
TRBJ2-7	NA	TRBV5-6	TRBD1	TGTGCCACCGGGACAGGGGGGACAAGTCTGGGCGAGCAGTACTTC	CATGTGGTSLGEQYF
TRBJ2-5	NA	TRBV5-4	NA	TGTGCCAGCAGCTTGGACAGGAAAGAGACCCAGTACTTC	CASSLDRKETQYF
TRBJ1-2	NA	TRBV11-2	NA	TGTGCCAGCAGCTTACAGACAGGAAGCAACTATGGCTACACCTTC	CASSLQTGSNYGYTF
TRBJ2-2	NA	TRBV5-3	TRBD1	TGTGCCAGAAGCTCCGGGACAGGTGGTATTGTGTACACCGGGGAGCTGTTTTTT	CARSSGTGGIVYTGELFF
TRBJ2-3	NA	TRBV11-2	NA	TGTGCCAGCAGCTTAGTAGGCACAACAGATACGCAGTATTTT	CASSLVGTTDTQYF
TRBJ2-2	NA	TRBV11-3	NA	TGTGCCAGCAGCTTAGGGGTCTCAGCGAACACCGGGGAGCTGTTTTTT	CASSLGVSANTGELFF
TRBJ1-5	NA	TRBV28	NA	TGTGCTGGTGGTGGGGGATACCAGCCCCAGCATTTT	CAGGGGYQPQHF
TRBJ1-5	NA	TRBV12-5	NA	TGTGCTAGTGGTTTGTCCCCGGGGGGGGGTGGTCAGCCCCAGCATTTT	CASGLSPGGGGQPQHF
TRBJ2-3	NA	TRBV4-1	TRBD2	TGCGCCAGCAGCCAAGTCCCCCAGCTAGCGGGGGGCACAGATACGCAGTATTTT	CASSQVPQLAGGTDTQYF
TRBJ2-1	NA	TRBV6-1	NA	TGTGCCAGCAGTGATCGGGGATCCGGCTACAATGAGCAGTTCTTC	CASSDRGSGYNEQFF
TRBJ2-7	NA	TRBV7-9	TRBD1	TGTGCCAGCAGCCTTCGACAGGGCCGGGACGAGCAGTACTTC	CASSLRQGRDEQYF
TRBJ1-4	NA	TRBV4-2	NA	TGTGCCAGCAGCCAAGCAGGGTACGAAAAACTGTTTTTT	CASSQAGYEKLFF
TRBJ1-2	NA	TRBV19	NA	TGTGCCAGTAGTATGGTGACAGGCAACTATGGCTACACCTTC	CASSMVTGNYGYTF
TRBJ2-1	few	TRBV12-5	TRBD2	TGTGCTAGTGTCCTGACTAGCGGAAGCTCCTACAATGAGCAGTTCTTC	CASVLTSGSSYNEQFF
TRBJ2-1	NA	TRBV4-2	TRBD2	TGTGCCAGCAGCCAGGGGAGGGCCCAGGTGACCTACAATGAGCAGTTCTTC	CASSQGRAQVTYNEQFF
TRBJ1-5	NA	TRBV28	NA	TGTGCCAGCGGCTTGCGGGGCCAGCCCCAGCATTTT	CASGLRGQPQHF
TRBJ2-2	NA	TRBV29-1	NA	TGCAGCGCTGGACGCACCGGGGAGCTGTTTTTT	CSAGRTGELFF
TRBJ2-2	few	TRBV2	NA	TGTGCCAGCAGTGGACAGGCCACGAACACCGGGGAGCTGTTTTTT	CASSGQATNTGELFF
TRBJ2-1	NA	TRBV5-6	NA	TGTGCCAGCAGCGAGCGGTACAATGAGCAGTTCTTC	CASSERYNEQFF
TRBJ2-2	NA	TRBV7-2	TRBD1	TGTGCCAGCAGCTTACAGGGGGCGGGGGAGCTGTTTTTT	CASSLQGAGELFF
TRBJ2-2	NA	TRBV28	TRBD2	TGTGCCAGCAGTTTTCTGCGGGGGGGGGCGAACACCGGGGAGCTGTTTTTT	CASSFLRGGANTGELFF
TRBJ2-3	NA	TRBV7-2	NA	TGTGCCAGCAGCTTCACGACGGTCAGGAGTACGCAGTATTTT	CASSFTTVRSTQYF
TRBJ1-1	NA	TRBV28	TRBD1	TGTGCCAGCAGTCTGACGACAGGGGGCGAAGCTTTCTTT	CASSLTTGGEAFF